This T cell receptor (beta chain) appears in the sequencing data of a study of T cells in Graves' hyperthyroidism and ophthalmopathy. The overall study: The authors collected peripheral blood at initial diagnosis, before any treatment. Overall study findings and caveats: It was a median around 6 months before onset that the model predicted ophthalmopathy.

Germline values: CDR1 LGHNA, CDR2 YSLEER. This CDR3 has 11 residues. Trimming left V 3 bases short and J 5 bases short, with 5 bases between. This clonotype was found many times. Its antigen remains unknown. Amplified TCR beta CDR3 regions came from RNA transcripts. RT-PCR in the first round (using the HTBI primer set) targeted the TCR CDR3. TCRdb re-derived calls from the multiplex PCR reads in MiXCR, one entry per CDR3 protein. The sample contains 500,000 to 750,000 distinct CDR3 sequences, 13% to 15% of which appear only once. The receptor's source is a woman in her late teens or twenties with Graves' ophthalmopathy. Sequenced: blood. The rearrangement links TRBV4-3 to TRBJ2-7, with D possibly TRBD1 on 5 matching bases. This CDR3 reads CASSQDNEQYF. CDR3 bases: TGCGCCAGCAGCCAGGACAACGAGCAGTACTTC.